One sample yielded the 20 T cell receptor beta chains listed below, sequenced in a study of cytomegalovirus exposure and HLA in healthy donors (dated by TCRdb to the late 2010s). The method was the immunoSEQ multiplex PCR assay. For the multiplex PCR, a mixture combining 60 forward primers for TCR Vbeta segments and 13 reverse primers for TCR Jbeta segments was used. The source is immuneACCESS, and TCRdb retained only in-frame sequences with V and J called. Part of the clones is not carried over; for the studies checked, unresolved V genes explain less than half of this, and the remainder is unexplained. In all, the sample holds roughly 100,000 clones, and about 70% of those were seen once. About 6% of the sample comes from the top ten. Specimen: PBMCs. The origin of the receptors is a woman in her fifties or sixties in good health and CMV-seropositive.

The chain joins TRBV2 to TRBJ2-3, with a weak D call TRBD2 (5 bases). CDR1 and CDR2 from the germline V gene are SNHLY and FYNNEI. V shed 8 bases and J shed 1 base, with 16 bases lying between them. This CDR3 is built from 15 residues. The chain's CDR3 is CASFLRGSGTDTQYF. The CDR3, as DNA: TGTGCCAGCTTCCTTCGGGGATCGGGCACAGATACGCAGTATTTT.

This clone was seen only once. This chain connects TRBV18 to TRBJ1-4; D not resolved. Trimming shortened V by 2 bases and J by 3 bases, and 13 bases separated the two germline ends. The CDR3 loop spans 16 amino acids. Germline V gives CDR1 KGHSH, CDR2 LQKENI. DNA for the CDR3: TGTGCCAGCTCACCAGCACGAGCAACGGCTAATGAAAAACTGTTTTTT. This sequence encodes CASSPARATANEKLFF. Variable domain in full (rest from reference TRBV18 and TRBJ1-4): NAGVMQNPRHLVRRRGQEARLRCSPMKGHSHVYWYRQLPEEGLKFMVYLQKENIIDESGMPKERFSAEFPKEGPSILRIQQVVRGDSAAYFCASSPARATANEKLFFGSGTQLSVL.

V is TRBV7-9 and J is TRBJ1-2; TRBD1 matches 7 bases. The CDR3 extends over 14 amino acids. Per germline, CDR1 SEHNR and CDR2 FQNEAQ (reference sequence). V trimming: 5 bases; J trimming: 7 bases; junction bases outside the gene matches: 10. The CDR3 nucleotides read TGTGCCAGCAGCGACCACACAGGGGAGTTTGGCTACACCTTC. It yields the protein CASSDHTGEFGYTF.

This chain joins TRBV9 and TRBJ2-3; D is uncertain. This CDR3 has 13 amino acids. The V gene's germline CDR1 is SGDLS and CDR2 YYNGEE. V was shortened by 5 bases and J by 1 base, with 8 bases between the two germline ends. The CDR3 coding sequence is TGTGCCAGCAGAGGCGGCGGCACAGATACGCAGTATTTT. Protein product: CASRGGGTDTQYF.

The V gene is TRBV9, the J gene TRBJ1-2; 9 bases agree with TRBD1. This CDR3 spans 14 amino acids. The germline V gene has CDR1 SGDLS and CDR2 YYNGEE. The V and J ends lost 2 bases and 8 bases, in that order; junction bases with no gene match: 7. The CDR3, as DNA: TGTGCCAGCAGCGTGGTGGGACAGGGAACCGGCTACACCTTC. The encoded protein is CASSVVGQGTGYTF.

The rearrangement links TRBV27 to TRBJ1-2; tentative D call: TRBD1 (5 bases). The CDR3 loop spans 13 amino acids. The V end lost 0 bases, the J end lost 3 bases, and 5 bases lay between the germline ends. CDR1 is MNHEY and CDR2 is SMNVEV in the germline V gene (reference sequence). The DNA of the CDR3 is TGTGCCAGCAGTTTATCGACAGACTATGGCTACACCTTC. Translating gives CASSLSTDYGYTF.

V gene TRBV9 combines with J gene TRBJ2-3; perhaps TRBD2 as D (6 bases). The CDR3 is made up of 16 amino acids. CDR1 and CDR2 from the germline V gene are SGDLS and YYNGEE. Trimming took 0 bases from V and 2 from J, leaving 13 bases between them. CDR3 bases: TGTGCCAGCAGCGTAGGCGGGGCTAGCATCACAGATACGCAGTATTTT. Its protein product is CASSVGGASITDTQYF.

This chain connects TRBV2 to TRBJ2-5; 12 positions match TRBD2. The germline CDR1 and CDR2 sequences are SNHLY and FYNNEI. The junction had 3 bases not matched to a gene; V was cut back by 4 bases and J by 0 bases. The length of the CDR3 is 16 residues. The CDR3 DNA reads TGTGCCAGCAGTGGAGGACTAGCGGGGAACCAAGAGACCCAGTACTTC. Its translation is CASSGGLAGNQETQYF.

Only a few counts were recorded for this clone. The chain combines TRBV7-9 with TRBJ2-1; no reliable D call. The CDR3 covers 15 residues. Looked up from germline, CDR1 is SEHNR and CDR2 is FQNEAQ (reference sequence). With 6 bases removed from V and 4 bases from J, the gap between germline ends came to 16 bases. CDR3 sequence reads: CASSSRVTGYNEQFF. The CDR3 coding sequence is TGTGCCAGCAGTTCACGAGTCACGGGTTACAATGAGCAGTTCTTC.

The V call is TRBV28, the J call TRBJ1-1; D not resolved. From germline, CDR1 is MDHEN and CDR2 SYDVKM. The CDR3 is 13 amino acids. Trimming took 5 bases from V and 3 from J, leaving 10 bases between them. The CDR3 loop reads CASSIPQDTEAFF. The CDR3 bases are TGTGCCAGCAGTATCCCCCAGGACACTGAAGCTTTCTTT.

The chain joins TRBV7-2 to TRBJ1-3; D might be TRBD1 (5 bases). This CDR3 region has 17 residues. Germline CDR1 reads SGHTA; CDR2 reads FQGNSA. Trimming cost V 3 bases and J 0 bases, with 15 bases left between them. The CDR3 here is CASSFGGVPSSGNTIYF. CDR3 DNA sequence: TGTGCCAGCAGCTTCGGAGGGGTTCCTAGCTCTGGAAACACCATATATTTT.

V usage is TRBV7-9 and J usage is TRBJ1-1; TRBD1 might be the D (5 bases). Looked up from germline, CDR1 is SEHNR and CDR2 is FQNEAQ (reference sequence). Trimming shortened V by 2 bases and J by 5 bases, and 15 bases separated the two germline ends. The CDR3 is 15 amino acids. CDR3 sequence: CASSLFDPAGTEAFF. The CDR3, as DNA: TGTGCCAGCAGCTTATTTGACCCGGCAGGGACTGAAGCTTTCTTT.

CDR3 protein: CASREDRGSTGELFF. CDR3 coding DNA: TGTGCCAGTAGAGAGGACAGGGGTTCCACCGGGGAGCTGTTTTTT. The V gene is TRBV19, the J gene TRBJ2-2, with 9 positions matching TRBD1. There are 15 residues in the CDR3. Germline V CDR1 and CDR2: LNHDA, SQIVND (reference sequence). Trimming at V came to 6 bases and at J to 4 bases, leaving 6 bases not matched to a gene.

The rearrangement links TRBV9 to TRBJ2-7; TRBD1 matches 9 bases. V lost 4 bases to trimming and J lost 1 base; unmatched junction nucleotides: 6. Per germline, CDR1 SGDLS and CDR2 YYNGEE. The CDR3 loop spans 15 amino acids. The CDR3, as DNA: TGTGCCAGCAGCCCCACAGGGGGCGCTTCCTACGAGCAGTACTTC. Residues: CASSPTGGASYEQYF. The whole variable domain, filled in from reference TRBV9 and TRBJ2-7, reads DSGVTQTPKHLITATGQRVTLRCSPRSGDLSVYWYQQSLDQGLQFLIQYYNGEERAKGNILERFSAQQFPDLHSELNLSSLELGDSALYFCASSPTGGASYEQYFGPGTRLTVT.

This chain uses TRBV7-8 with TRBJ1-2; possible D gene TRBD1, 5 bases. Per the germline V gene, CDR1 is SGHVS and CDR2 is FQNEAQ. V lost 2 bases to trimming and J lost 5 bases, with 12 bases between them. The CDR3 spans 14 residues. The chain's CDR3 is CASSLLAGNYGYTF. The DNA of the CDR3 is TGTGCCAGCAGCTTACTGGCAGGGAATTATGGCTACACCTTC.

This clone was observed once. The chain couples TRBV9 to TRBJ1-6, with D possibly TRBD1 on 5 matching bases. Trimming shortened V by 0 bases and J by 8 bases, and 9 bases separated the two germline ends. Germline assignment: CDR1 SGDLS and CDR2 YYNGEE. The CDR3 is made up of 14 amino acids. The CDR3 DNA is TGTGCCAGCAGCGTAGGGGGGGGAGATTCACCCCTCCACTTT. It specifies CASSVGGGDSPLHF.

V gene TRBV6-4 combines with J gene TRBJ2-1, with 7 bases aligning to TRBD2. V lost 0 bases to trimming and J lost 4 bases; unmatched junction nucleotides: 6. CDR1 is MRHNA, CDR2 SNTAGT, per germline. CDR3 length: 16 residues. CDR3 protein: CASSDSKSGVYNEQFF. CDR3 sequence (DNA): TGTGCCAGCAGTGACTCCAAGAGCGGGGTTTACAATGAGCAGTTCTTC.

The table lists this clone with a few counts. The CDR3 region has the DNA TGTGCCAGCACCCCTCCACAGGGGGTAGACAATCAGCCCCAGCATTTT. Amino acids: CASTPPQGVDNQPQHF. The genes are TRBV28 and TRBJ1-5, with 8 bases aligning to TRBD1. From germline, CDR1 is MDHEN and CDR2 SYDVKM. The V gene end was trimmed by 7 bases and the J gene end by 3 bases; junction bases not matched to a gene: 11. The length of the CDR3 is 16 residues.

The chain uses TRBV28 and TRBJ2-7; D is possibly TRBD2 (5 bases). Germline CDR1 reads MDHEN; CDR2 reads SYDVKM. The V and J ends lost 6 bases and 3 bases respectively, with 9 bases between them. This CDR3 contains 12 residues. The CDR3 reads CASSTRSYEQYF. CDR3 nucleotides: TGTGCCAGCAGCACTAGGAGCTACGAGCAGTACTTC.

This chain connects TRBV7-3 to TRBJ2-1; D might be TRBD2 (5 bases). V was shortened by 4 bases and J by 3 bases, with 19 bases between the two germline ends. CDR3 size: 17 residues. CDR1 is SGHTA and CDR2 is FQGTGA in the germline V gene. CDR3 DNA sequence: TGTGCCAGCAGCTCCTCGAACCGGGAAAATCGCTACAATGAGCAGTTCTTC. This sequence encodes CASSSSNRENRYNEQFF.